This T cell receptor beta chain was captured by sequencing in a study of T cells in Graves' hyperthyroidism and ophthalmopathy. Lactation, pregnancy, other autoimmune disease or uncontrolled infection led to exclusion of patients. Based on clinical symptoms, serum thyroxine and TRAb, thyroid ultrasound and orbital computed tomography, diagnoses were reached. This clonotype was picked up many times. The CDR3 runs 14 residues. With 1 base removed from V and 4 bases from J, the gap between germline ends came to 10 bases. CDR1 is SGHTA and CDR2 is FQGNSA in the germline V gene. From RNA transcripts, TCR beta CDR3 regions were amplified. A set of HTBI primers served as the primers for a first-round RT-PCR of the TCR CDR3. One entry per CDR3 protein, called by TCRdb with MiXCR from the multiplex PCR reads. The sample holds about 540,000 distinct CDR3 sequences, around 46% seen once.

Material for sequencing was peripheral blood or thyroid tissue (not recorded which). The TCR originated in a woman younger than 30 with Graves' hyperthyroidism. The chain is built from TRBV7-2 and TRBJ1-1; possible D gene TRBD1, 5 bases. The CDR3 bases are TGTGCCAGCAGCTTAGTTTGGGGGAGCACTGAAGCTTTCTTT. Residues: CASSLVWGSTEAFF.